Below, 29 T cell receptor beta chains from the same sample are listed, as sequenced in a study of cytomegalovirus exposure and HLA in healthy donors. Method: immunoSEQ multiplex PCR; TCRdb's copy keeps in-frame clones and lacks some. The profile shows 100,000 to 150,000 clones, roughly 90% of them singletons. The sample was PBMCs. These receptors came from a woman aged 18-35 years in good health and CMV-seronegative.

The rearrangement joins TRBV19 to TRBJ2-7; the D gene is possibly TRBD2 (5 bases). Trimming took off 5 bases at V and 3 bases at J, with 20 bases between the two ends. In germline, CDR1 is LNHDA, CDR2 SQIVND (reference sequence). The CDR3 is made up of 16 amino acids. The CDR3 sequence is CASSEGSPVVYYEQYF. For the CDR3, the DNA is TGTGCCAGTAGTGAGGGAAGTCCGGTGGTCTACTACGAGCAGTACTTC. Looking up the rest from reference TRBV19 and TRBJ2-7 gives the full variable domain: DGGITQSPKYLFRKEGQNVTLSCEQNLNHDAMYWYRQDPGQGLRLIYYSQIVNDFQKGDIAEGYSVSREKKESFPLTVTSAQKNPTAFYLCASSEGSPVVYYEQYFGPGTRLTVT.

This clone was detected once. This chain uses TRBV9 with TRBJ2-3; 9 bases map to TRBD2. V was clipped by 2 bases and J by 2 bases; unmatched bases: 3. CDR1 is SGDLS and CDR2 is YYNGEE in the germline V gene. This CDR3 is built from 15 residues. CDR3: CASSVSGRITDTQYF. CDR3 DNA sequence: TGTGCCAGCAGCGTGAGCGGGAGGATCACAGATACGCAGTATTTT.

This clone appeared once. The V and J genes are TRBV5-1 and TRBJ2-3; tentatively, D is TRBD2 (5 bases). The V and J ends lost 3 bases and 1 base respectively, with 15 bases between them. From germline, CDR1 is SGHRS and CDR2 YFSETQ. The CDR3 sequence is 16 residues long. The CDR3 sequence: CASSSLSLRGTDTQYF. DNA of the CDR3: TGCGCCAGCAGCTCTTTATCACTGAGGGGCACAGATACGCAGTATTTT.

The chain uses TRBV2 and TRBJ2-7, with 8 bases aligning to TRBD1. The CDR3 has 13 amino acids. Germline V CDR1 and CDR2: SNHLY, FYNNEI. Losses at the gene ends were 7 bases for V and 1 base for J; bases not matched to a gene: 3. The CDR3 loop is CASKGQDSYEQYF. DNA for the CDR3: TGTGCCAGCAAGGGACAGGATTCCTACGAGCAGTACTTC.

The chain combines TRBV9 with TRBJ2-3; D not resolved. Germline lookup yields CDR1 SGDLS and CDR2 YYNGEE. V was clipped by 4 bases and J by 8 bases, with 11 bases between them. The CDR3 consists of 12 residues. The CDR3 spells CASSPREATQYF. The CDR3, as DNA: TGTGCCAGCAGCCCCCGCGAGGCTACGCAGTATTTT.

This chain links TRBV7-2 with TRBJ2-3; TRBD2 aligns across 12 bases. Trimming took 4 bases from V and 7 from J; bases not matched to a gene: 3. Germline CDR1 is SGHTA and CDR2 is FQGNSA. The CDR3 is made up of 14 amino acids. The CDR3 spells CASSSGLAGHTQYF. The CDR3 nucleotides are TGTGCCAGCAGCTCGGGACTAGCGGGCCATACGCAGTATTTT.

The chain recombines TRBV28 with TRBJ1-4, with D possibly matching TRBD1 (6 bases). Trimming removed 6 bases from V and 3 bases from J, with 14 bases in between. Germline V gives CDR1 MDHEN, CDR2 SYDVKM. CDR3 length equals 15 residues. The CDR3 here is CASRLRGRANEKLFF. The CDR3, as DNA: TGTGCCAGCAGACTTAGGGGGAGGGCTAATGAAAAACTGTTTTTT.

The chain joins TRBV30 to TRBJ1-6; 10 bases fit TRBD1. CDR1 GTSNPN and CDR2 SVGIG come from the germline V gene (reference sequence). The CDR3 consists of 13 residues. V was pared by 5 bases and J by 9 bases, with 4 bases of the junction left unmatched. CDR3 sequence (DNA): TGTGCCTGGTGGGGGACAGGGGTTTCACCCCTCCACTTT. Amino acids: CAWWGTGVSPLHF.

The chain joins TRBV9 to TRBJ2-1; 8 bases are shared with TRBD2. Germline values: CDR1 SGDLS, CDR2 YYNGEE. The CDR3 totals 15 residues. J lost 3 bases, V lost 3 bases, and 5 bases had no gene match. Here the CDR3 reads CASSATSGNYNEQFF. The CDR3 DNA follows: TGTGCCAGCAGCGCAACTAGCGGAAACTACAATGAGCAGTTCTTC.

The chain has TRBV27 and TRBJ2-1; 7 bases are a match to TRBD2. V lost 0 bases and J lost 2; bases outside the gene matches: 4. Germline assignment: CDR1 MNHEY and CDR2 SMNVEV (reference sequence). The CDR3 has 16 amino acids. CDR3 coding DNA: TGTGCCAGCAGTTTATCTGCGGGGGAGACCTACAATGAGCAGTTCTTC. This translates into CASSLSAGETYNEQFF.

V is TRBV28 and J is TRBJ1-5; a possible D gene is TRBD1 (6 bases). The germline CDR1 and CDR2 sequences are MDHEN and SYDVKM. CDR3 length: 14 residues. V was pared by 7 bases and J by 9 bases, with 19 bases between. The CDR3 here is CASIPGVNWVPQHF. CDR3 nucleotide sequence: TGTGCCAGCATCCCAGGGGTGAATTGGGTGCCCCAGCATTTT.

V is TRBV6-5 and J is TRBJ2-3; D perhaps matches TRBD1 (5 bases). Per germline, CDR1 MNHEY and CDR2 SVGAGI. Trimming removed 0 bases at V and 2 bases at J, with 9 bases between. The CDR3 has 15 amino acids. CDR3 nucleotides: TGTGCCAGCAGTTACTCGTCACAGGCCACAGATACGCAGTATTTT. Translated, it gives CASSYSSQATDTQYF.

The chain carries TRBV21-1 and TRBJ1-5; TRBD1 was called by the table and not checked on the DNA. TRBV21-1 is a pseudogene. The CDR3 totals 15 residues. Here the CDR3 reads CASSKGRSRVQPQHF. CDR3 in DNA: TGTGCCAGCAGCAAAGGGCGGAGCAGGGTTCAGCCCCAGCATTTT.

This chain connects TRBV5-1 to TRBJ1-6; 7 nucleotides agree with TRBD1. In germline, CDR1 is SGHRS, CDR2 YFSETQ. The CDR3 is made up of 16 amino acids. The ends lost 4 bases at V and 7 bases at J; junction bases unmatched: 11. The CDR3 loop reads CASSPGPTGANSPLHF. CDR3 in DNA: TGCGCCAGCAGCCCGGGGCCCACAGGGGCGAATTCACCCCTCCACTTT.

The chain links TRBV6-1 to TRBJ1-1, with TRBD1 matching 9 bases. The CDR3 contains 13 residues. V lost 6 bases, J lost 7 bases, and 6 bases stayed unmatched. Germline V gene data show CDR1 as MNHNS and CDR2 as SASEGT. This chain's CDR3 is CASRGQGSGEAFF. The DNA for the CDR3 is TGTGCCAGCAGGGGACAGGGAAGCGGTGAAGCTTTCTTT.

The V gene is TRBV6-1, the J gene TRBJ1-1; D is perhaps TRBD1 (5 bases). The germline CDR1 and CDR2 sequences are MNHNS and SASEGT. V was trimmed by 7 bases and J by 7 bases, leaving 16 bases between them. CDR3 length: 13 residues. The CDR3 loop reads CASTPVGEGEAFF. The CDR3, as DNA: TGTGCCAGCACTCCCGTAGGGGAGGGTGAAGCTTTCTTT.

The chain is built from TRBV27 and TRBJ2-7; weak D call: TRBD2 (5 bases). Per germline, CDR1 MNHEY and CDR2 SMNVEV (reference sequence). Between the trimmed V and J ends, which lost 2 bases and 2 bases, there was a span of 7 bases. The CDR3 is 13 amino acids. The CDR3 protein is CASSLHGTYEQYF. In nucleotides, the CDR3 is TGTGCCAGCAGTTTACACGGGACCTACGAGCAGTACTTC.

This clone was found once. The genes are TRBV30 and TRBJ2-3; D perhaps matches TRBD2 (6 bases). CDR3 length: 19 residues. Trimming took off 0 bases at V and 0 bases at J, with 22 bases between the two ends. Germline CDR1 and CDR2: GTSNPN and SVGIG (reference sequence). For the CDR3, the DNA is TGTGCCTGGAGTGTAGGTAGAAGGGCCCTAGCGACTAGCACAGATACGCAGTATTTT. Translation gives CAWSVGRRALATSTDTQYF.

The V and J genes are TRBV6-5 and TRBJ1-1; TRBD1 matches 8 bases. This CDR3 spans 15 amino acids. V lost 4 bases and J lost 5; bases outside the gene matches: 9. Germline V gene sequence: CDR1 MNHEY, CDR2 SVGAGI. This CDR3 is CASSSRTGIGTEAFF. CDR3 sequence (DNA): TGTGCCAGCAGTTCCAGGACAGGGATTGGGACTGAAGCTTTCTTT.

V usage is TRBV5-6 and J usage is TRBJ1-4; 10 bases line up with TRBD1. CDR3 size: 14 residues. From germline, CDR1 is SGHDT and CDR2 YYEEEE. V shed 4 bases and J 8 bases; nucleotides not matched to a gene: 5. The DNA for the CDR3 is TGTGCCAGCAGCCCGGGACAGGGGAGCGAAAAACTGTTTTTT. This sequence encodes CASSPGQGSEKLFF.

In this sample, this clone turned up once. J is TRBJ2-2 and V is TRBV2; 8 nucleotides agree with TRBD1. Germline loops: CDR1 SNHLY, CDR2 FYNNEI. The V gene end was trimmed by 5 bases and the J gene end by 3 bases; junction bases not matched to a gene: 8. The CDR3 covers 16 residues. This CDR3 reads CASSPMDRVDTGELFF. Written as DNA, the CDR3 is TGTGCCAGCAGTCCTATGGACAGGGTGGACACCGGGGAGCTGTTTTTT.

The V gene is TRBV6-1, the J gene TRBJ2-7; 10 nucleotides match TRBD1. CDR1 MNHNS and CDR2 SASEGT come from the germline V gene. The CDR3 sequence is 15 residues long. V dropped 4 bases and J dropped 7; count of bases not matched to a gene: 10. CDR3 region: CASSASGTGAGEQYF. The DNA of the CDR3 is TGTGCCAGCAGTGCATCCGGGACAGGGGCCGGGGAGCAGTACTTC.

This rearrangement joins TRBV2 to TRBJ2-2, with 8 bases aligning to TRBD2. This CDR3 contains 14 residues. With V trimmed by 8 bases and J by 4 bases, 6 bases remained unmatched. Germline loops: CDR1 SNHLY, CDR2 FYNNEI. CDR3 in amino acids: CASGSGIGTGELFF. The CDR3 DNA reads as TGTGCCAGCGGTAGCGGGATTGGCACCGGGGAGCTGTTTTTT.

This sequence joins TRBV4-1 and TRBJ2-7; 7 positions agree with TRBD1. Germline assignment: CDR1 MGHRA and CDR2 YSYEKL. Losses at the gene ends were 5 bases for V and 9 bases for J; bases not matched to a gene: 19. There are 16 residues in the CDR3. The CDR3 DNA reads as TGCGCCAGCAGCAGAGACTTCCGGGACAGACCCTCGGGGCAGTACTTC. As protein: CASSRDFRDRPSGQYF.

J is TRBJ1-3 and V is TRBV30; the D gene is possibly TRBD1 (6 bases). Germline CDR1 reads GTSNPN; CDR2 reads SVGIG (reference sequence). This CDR3 is 14 amino acids long. Trimming left V 0 bases short and J 3 bases short, with 9 bases between. The CDR3 reads CAWSVTGIGNTIYF. The DNA of the CDR3 is TGTGCCTGGAGTGTAACAGGGATTGGAAACACCATATATTTT.

This clone appeared once. CDR3 nucleotides: TGTGCCAGCAGTGGACAGGGGCGAATCTCTGGGGCCAACGTCCTGACTTTC. Its protein product is CASSGQGRISGANVLTF. The V call is TRBV6-1, the J call TRBJ2-6; TRBD1 aligns across 8 bases. Germline CDR1 MNHNS, CDR2 SASEGT. The trim removed 4 bases at V and 0 bases at J, leaving 5 bases unmatched. This CDR3 spans 17 amino acids.

J is TRBJ1-5 and V is TRBV7-2; 9 bases are a match to TRBD1. The ends lost 1 base at V and 6 bases at J; junction bases unmatched: 4. This CDR3 is built from 15 residues. Germline values: CDR1 SGHTA, CDR2 FQGNSA. Here the CDR3 DNA reads TGTGCCAGCAGCTTAGGACAGGGGGTCAGTCAGCCCCAGCATTTT. Its translation: CASSLGQGVSQPQHF. Full variable domain (missing parts from reference TRBV7-2 and TRBJ1-5): GAGVSQSPSNKVTEKGKDVELRCDPISGHTALYWYRQSLGQGLEFLIYFQGNSAPDKSGLPSDRFSAERTGGSVSTLTIQRTQQEDSAVYLCASSLGQGVSQPQHFGDGTRLSIL.

This clone was seen only once. The chain couples TRBV27 to TRBJ1-3; 7 positions match TRBD1. The CDR3 loop spans 15 amino acids. The trim removed 5 bases at V and 4 bases at J, leaving 8 bases unmatched. The germline V gene encodes CDR1 MNHEY and CDR2 SMNVEV (reference sequence). The CDR3 spells CASSTNRGPGNTIYF. As DNA, the CDR3 is TGTGCCAGCAGTACTAACAGGGGTCCAGGAAACACCATATATTTT.

The chain recombines TRBV30 with TRBJ1-3, with no clear D. Germline lookup yields CDR1 GTSNPN and CDR2 SVGIG (reference sequence). V gave up 2 bases and J gave up 10 bases, with 9 bases separating them. The CDR3 length is 11 residues. The CDR3 sequence: CAWSLGGTIYF. CDR3 nucleotide sequence: TGTGCCTGGAGTCTTGGAGGGACCATATATTTT.